What follows describes a single TCR beta chain. Its antigen is not known. Donors were healthy HIV-negative adults without recent acute infections or vaccinations. These data come from a study of shared clonotypes between healthy human individuals. Original processing methods: ImmunoSEQ sequences covered only the junction and lacked quality scores; filtering therefore differed. Clones were sequenced by immunoSEQ multiplex PCR, and TCRdb holds only the in-frame ones, with some missing. Clone size and the V and J calls come from that table; the DNA yielded D and trimming. The sample yields hundreds of thousands of clones, 74% seen once. Points from the study as a whole: Although depth was large, rarefaction showed that sequencing of the sorted subsets was incomplete. Naive subsets typically showed greater estimated richness than memory subsets.

Trimming shortened V by 4 bases and J by 4 bases, and 13 bases separated the two germline ends. CDR3 size: 13 residues. Germline CDR1 GTSNPN, CDR2 SVGIG (reference sequence). The sequence was collected from a woman in her 30s in good health. The material sequenced was memory CD4+ T cells sorted from blood. Subset meaning: CD45RA-negative fraction. The chain has TRBV30 and TRBJ1-1; D call uncertain. CDR3 region: CAWNLVRSTEAFF. The CDR3 DNA follows: TGTGCCTGGAATCTGGTAAGGAGCACTGAAGCTTTCTTT.